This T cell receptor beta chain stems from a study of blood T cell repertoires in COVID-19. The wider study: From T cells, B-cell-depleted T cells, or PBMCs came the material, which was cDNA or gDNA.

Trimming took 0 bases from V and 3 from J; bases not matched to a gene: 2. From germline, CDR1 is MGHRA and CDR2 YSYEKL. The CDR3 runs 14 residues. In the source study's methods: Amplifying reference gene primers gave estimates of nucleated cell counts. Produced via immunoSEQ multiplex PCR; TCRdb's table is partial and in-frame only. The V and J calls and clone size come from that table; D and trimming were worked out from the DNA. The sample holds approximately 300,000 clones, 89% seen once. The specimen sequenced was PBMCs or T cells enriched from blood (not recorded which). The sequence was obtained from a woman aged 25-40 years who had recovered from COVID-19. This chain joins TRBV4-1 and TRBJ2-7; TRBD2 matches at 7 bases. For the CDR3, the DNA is TGCGCCAGCAGCCAAGACAGGGACTACTACGAGCAGTACTTC. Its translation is CASSQDRDYYEQYF.